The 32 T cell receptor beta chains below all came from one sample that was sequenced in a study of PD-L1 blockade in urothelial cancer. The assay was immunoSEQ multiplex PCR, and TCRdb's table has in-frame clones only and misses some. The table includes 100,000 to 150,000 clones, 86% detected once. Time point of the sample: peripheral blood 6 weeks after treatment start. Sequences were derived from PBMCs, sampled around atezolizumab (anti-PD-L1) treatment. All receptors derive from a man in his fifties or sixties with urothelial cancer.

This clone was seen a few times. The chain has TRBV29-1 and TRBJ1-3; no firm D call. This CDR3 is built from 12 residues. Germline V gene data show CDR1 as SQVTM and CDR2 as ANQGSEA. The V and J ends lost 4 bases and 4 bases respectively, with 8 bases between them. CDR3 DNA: TGCAGCGTTGTTAGTGCGGGAAACACCATATATTTT. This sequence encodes CSVVSAGNTIYF.

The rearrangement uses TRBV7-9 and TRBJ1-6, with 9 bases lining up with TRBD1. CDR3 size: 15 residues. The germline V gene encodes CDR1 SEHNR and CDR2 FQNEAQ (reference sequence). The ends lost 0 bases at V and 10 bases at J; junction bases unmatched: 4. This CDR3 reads CASSLATGGNSPLHF. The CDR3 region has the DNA TGTGCCAGCAGCTTAGCGACAGGGGGTAACTCACCCCTCCACTTT.

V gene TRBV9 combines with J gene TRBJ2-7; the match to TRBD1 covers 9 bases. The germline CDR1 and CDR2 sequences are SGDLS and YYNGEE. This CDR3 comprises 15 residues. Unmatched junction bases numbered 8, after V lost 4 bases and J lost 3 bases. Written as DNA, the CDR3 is TGTGCCAGCAGCCCTCTCCCGGGACAGGGCTACGAGCAGTACTTC. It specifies CASSPLPGQGYEQYF. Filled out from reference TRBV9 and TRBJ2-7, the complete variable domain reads DSGVTQTPKHLITATGQRVTLRCSPRSGDLSVYWYQQSLDQGLQFLIQYYNGEERAKGNILERFSAQQFPDLHSELNLSSLELGDSALYFCASSPLPGQGYEQYFGPGTRLTVT.

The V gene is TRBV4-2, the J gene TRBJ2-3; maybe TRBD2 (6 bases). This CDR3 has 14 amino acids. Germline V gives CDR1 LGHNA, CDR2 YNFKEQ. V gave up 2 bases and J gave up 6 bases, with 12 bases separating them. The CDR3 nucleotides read TGTGCCAGCAGCCAAACGGGAGTCCGTGATACGCAGTATTTT. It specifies CASSQTGVRDTQYF.

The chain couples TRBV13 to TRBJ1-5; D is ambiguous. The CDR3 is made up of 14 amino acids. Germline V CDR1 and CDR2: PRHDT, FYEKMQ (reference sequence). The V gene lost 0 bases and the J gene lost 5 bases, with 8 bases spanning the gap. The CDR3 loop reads CASSLGPFHQPQHF. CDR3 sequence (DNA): TGTGCCAGCAGCTTAGGTCCGTTTCATCAGCCCCAGCATTTT.

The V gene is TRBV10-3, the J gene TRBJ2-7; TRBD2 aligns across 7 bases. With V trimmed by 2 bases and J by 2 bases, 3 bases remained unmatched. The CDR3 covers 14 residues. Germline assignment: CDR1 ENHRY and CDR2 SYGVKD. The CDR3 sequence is CAISEPSGAYEQYF. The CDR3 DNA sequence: TGTGCCATCAGTGAGCCTAGCGGAGCCTACGAGCAGTACTTC.

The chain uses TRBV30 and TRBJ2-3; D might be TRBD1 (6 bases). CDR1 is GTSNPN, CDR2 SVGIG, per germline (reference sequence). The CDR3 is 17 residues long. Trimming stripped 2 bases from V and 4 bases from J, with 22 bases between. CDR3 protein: CAWSPSFVQGIADTQYF. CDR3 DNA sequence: TGTGCCTGGAGTCCCAGCTTTGTCCAGGGGATAGCAGATACGCAGTATTTT.

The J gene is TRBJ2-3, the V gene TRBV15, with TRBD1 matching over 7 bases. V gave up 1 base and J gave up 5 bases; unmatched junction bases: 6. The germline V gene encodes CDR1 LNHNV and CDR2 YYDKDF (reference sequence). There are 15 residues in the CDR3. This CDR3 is CATSRASTGIDTQYF. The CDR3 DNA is TGTGCCACCAGCAGAGCCTCGACAGGGATAGATACGCAGTATTTT.

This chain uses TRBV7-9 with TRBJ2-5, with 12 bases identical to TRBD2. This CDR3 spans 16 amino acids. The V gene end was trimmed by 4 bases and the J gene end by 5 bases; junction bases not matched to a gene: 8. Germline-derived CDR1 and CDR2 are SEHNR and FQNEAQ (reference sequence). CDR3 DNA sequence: TGTGCCAGCAGCTCTGGACTAGCGGGAAACGTCGAGACCCAGTACTTC. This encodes CASSSGLAGNVETQYF.

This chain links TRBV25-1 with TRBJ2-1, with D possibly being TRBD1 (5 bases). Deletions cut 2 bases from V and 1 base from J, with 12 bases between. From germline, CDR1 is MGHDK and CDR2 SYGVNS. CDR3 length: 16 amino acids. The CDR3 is CASSEVGAVSYNEQFF. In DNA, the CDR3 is TGTGCCAGCAGTGAAGTTGGGGCGGTATCCTACAATGAGCAGTTCTTC.

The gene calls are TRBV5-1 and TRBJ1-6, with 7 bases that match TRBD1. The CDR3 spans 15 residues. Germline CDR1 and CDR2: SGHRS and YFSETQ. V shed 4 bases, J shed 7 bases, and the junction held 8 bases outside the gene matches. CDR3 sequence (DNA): TGCGCCAGCAGCACAGGGGTTTCTAGGAATTCACCCCTCCACTTT. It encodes CASSTGVSRNSPLHF.

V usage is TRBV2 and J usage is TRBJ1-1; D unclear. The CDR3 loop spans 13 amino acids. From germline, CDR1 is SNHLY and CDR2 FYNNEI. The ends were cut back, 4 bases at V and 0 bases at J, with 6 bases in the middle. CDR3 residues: CASSAFLNTEAFF. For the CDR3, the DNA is TGTGCCAGCAGTGCGTTCCTGAACACTGAAGCTTTCTTT.

The chain's CDR3 is CASSQGGSGTSGKMDTQYF. The CDR3, as DNA: TGTGCCAGCTCACAAGGGGGCTCCGGGACTAGCGGGAAGATGGATACGCAGTATTTT. The chain is built from TRBV18 and TRBJ2-3, with 13 bases matching TRBD2. From germline, CDR1 is KGHSH and CDR2 LQKENI. The CDR3 extends over 19 amino acids. V lost 4 bases, J lost 6 bases, and 16 bases stayed unmatched.

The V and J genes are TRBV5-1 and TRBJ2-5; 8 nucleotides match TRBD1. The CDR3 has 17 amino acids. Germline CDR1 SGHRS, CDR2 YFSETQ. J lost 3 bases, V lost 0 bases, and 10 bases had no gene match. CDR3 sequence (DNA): TGCGCCAGCAGCTTGGATTCCAGACAGGGGATGGAAGAGACCCAGTACTTC. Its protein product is CASSLDSRQGMEETQYF.

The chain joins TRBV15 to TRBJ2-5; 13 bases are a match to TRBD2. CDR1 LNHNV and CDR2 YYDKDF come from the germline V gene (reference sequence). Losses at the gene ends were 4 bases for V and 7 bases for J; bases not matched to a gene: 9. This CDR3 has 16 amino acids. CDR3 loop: CATSTWTSGRGGTQYF. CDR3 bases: TGTGCCACCAGCACATGGACTAGCGGGAGAGGTGGGACCCAGTACTTC.

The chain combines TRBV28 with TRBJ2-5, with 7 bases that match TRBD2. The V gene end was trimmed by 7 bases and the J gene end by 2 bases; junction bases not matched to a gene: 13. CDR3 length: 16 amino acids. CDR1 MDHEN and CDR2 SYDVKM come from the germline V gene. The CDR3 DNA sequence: TGTGCCAGCACCTCTGCCGGGGAGGGGTATCAAGAGACCCAGTACTTC. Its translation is CASTSAGEGYQETQYF. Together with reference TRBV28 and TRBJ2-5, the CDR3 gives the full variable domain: DVKVTQSSRYLVKRTGEKVFLECVQDMDHENMFWYRQDPGLGLRLIYFSYDVKMKEKGDIPEGYSVSREKKERFSLILESASTNQTSMYLCASTSAGEGYQETQYFGPGTRLLVL.

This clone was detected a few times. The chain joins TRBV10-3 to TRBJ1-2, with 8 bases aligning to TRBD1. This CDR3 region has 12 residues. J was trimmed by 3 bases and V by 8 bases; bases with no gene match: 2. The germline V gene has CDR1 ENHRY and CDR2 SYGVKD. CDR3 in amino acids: CAISDRDYGYTF. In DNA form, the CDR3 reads TGTGCCATCTCGGACAGGGACTATGGCTACACCTTC.

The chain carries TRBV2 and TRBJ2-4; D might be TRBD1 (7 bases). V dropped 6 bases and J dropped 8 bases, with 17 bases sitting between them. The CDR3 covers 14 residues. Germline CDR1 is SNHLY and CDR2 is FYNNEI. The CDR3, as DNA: TGTGCCAGCAGGGGGGGACAGCCTCGGGACATTCAGTACTTC. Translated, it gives CASRGGQPRDIQYF.

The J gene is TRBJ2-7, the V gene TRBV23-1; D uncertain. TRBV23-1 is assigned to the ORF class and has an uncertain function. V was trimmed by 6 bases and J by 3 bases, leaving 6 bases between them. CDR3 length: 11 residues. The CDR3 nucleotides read TGCGCCAGCAGCCTTTACTACGAGCAGTACTTC. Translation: CASSLYYEQYF.

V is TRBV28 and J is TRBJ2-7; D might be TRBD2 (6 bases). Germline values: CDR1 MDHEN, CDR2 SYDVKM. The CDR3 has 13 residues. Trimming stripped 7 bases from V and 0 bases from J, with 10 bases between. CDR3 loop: CASKWDFSYEQYF. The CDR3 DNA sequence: TGTGCCAGCAAATGGGACTTCTCCTACGAGCAGTACTTC.

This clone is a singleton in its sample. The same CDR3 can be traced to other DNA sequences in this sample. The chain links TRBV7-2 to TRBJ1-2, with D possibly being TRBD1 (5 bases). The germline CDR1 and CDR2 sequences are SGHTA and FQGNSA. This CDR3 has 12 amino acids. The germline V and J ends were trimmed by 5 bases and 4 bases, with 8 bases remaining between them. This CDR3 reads CASSLDSYGYTF. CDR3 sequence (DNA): TGTGCCAGCAGCCTAGACAGCTATGGCTACACCTTC.

The CDR3 spells CASRGLAVSTDTQYF. Here the CDR3 DNA reads TGTGCCAGCAGGGGACTAGCGGTGAGCACAGATACGCAGTATTTT. V gene TRBV2 combines with J gene TRBJ2-3, with 11 bases that match TRBD2. Germline assignment: CDR1 SNHLY and CDR2 FYNNEI. Germline trimming cut 6 bases from V and 0 bases from J; bases unmatched to any gene: 2. This CDR3 is 15 amino acids long. Full variable domain (remainder filled in from reference TRBV2 and TRBJ2-3): EPEVTQTPSHQVTQMGQEVILRCVPISNHLYFYWYRQILGQKVEFLVSFYNNEISEKSEIFDDQFSVERPDGSNFTLKIRSTKLEDSAMYFCASRGLAVSTDTQYFGPGTRLTVL.

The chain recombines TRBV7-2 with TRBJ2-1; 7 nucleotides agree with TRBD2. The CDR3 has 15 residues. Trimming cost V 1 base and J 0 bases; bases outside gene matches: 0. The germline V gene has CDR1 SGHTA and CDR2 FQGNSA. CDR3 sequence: CASSLGTSSYNEQFF. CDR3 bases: TGTGCCAGCAGCTTAGGGACTAGCTCCTACAATGAGCAGTTCTTC.

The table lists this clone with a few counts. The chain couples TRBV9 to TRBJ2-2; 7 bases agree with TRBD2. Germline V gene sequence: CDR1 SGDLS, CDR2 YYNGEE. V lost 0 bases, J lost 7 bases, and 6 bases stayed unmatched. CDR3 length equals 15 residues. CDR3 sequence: CASSVVTGGSGELFF. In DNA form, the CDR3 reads TGTGCCAGCAGCGTAGTAACGGGAGGTAGCGGGGAGCTGTTTTTT.

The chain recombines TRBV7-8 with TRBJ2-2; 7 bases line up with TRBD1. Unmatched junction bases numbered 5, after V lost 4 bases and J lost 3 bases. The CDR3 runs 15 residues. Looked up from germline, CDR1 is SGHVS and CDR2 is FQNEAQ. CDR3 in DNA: TGTGCCAGCAGCTACGGGACAGATCACACCGGGGAGCTGTTTTTT. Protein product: CASSYGTDHTGELFF.

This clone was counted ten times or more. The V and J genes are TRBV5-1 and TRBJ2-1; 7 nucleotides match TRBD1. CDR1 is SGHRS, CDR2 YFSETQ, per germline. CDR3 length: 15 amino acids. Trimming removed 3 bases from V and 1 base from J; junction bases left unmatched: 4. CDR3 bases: TGCGCCAGCAGCTCAGGACAGGTGTCCTACAATGAGCAGTTCTTC. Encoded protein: CASSSGQVSYNEQFF.

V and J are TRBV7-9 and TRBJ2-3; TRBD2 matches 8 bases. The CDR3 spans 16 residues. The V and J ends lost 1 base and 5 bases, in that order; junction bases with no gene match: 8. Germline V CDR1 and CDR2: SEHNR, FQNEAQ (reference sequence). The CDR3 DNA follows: TGTGCCAGCAGCTTAGTGACGGGAGGGCCGCAAGATACGCAGTATTTT. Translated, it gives CASSLVTGGPQDTQYF.

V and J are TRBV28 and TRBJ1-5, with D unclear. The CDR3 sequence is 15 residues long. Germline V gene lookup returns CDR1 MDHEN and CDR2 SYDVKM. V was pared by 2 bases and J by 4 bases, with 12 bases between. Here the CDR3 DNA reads TGTGCCAGCAGTTTAATTTGGCCTCCAAATCAGCCCCAGCATTTT. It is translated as CASSLIWPPNQPQHF.

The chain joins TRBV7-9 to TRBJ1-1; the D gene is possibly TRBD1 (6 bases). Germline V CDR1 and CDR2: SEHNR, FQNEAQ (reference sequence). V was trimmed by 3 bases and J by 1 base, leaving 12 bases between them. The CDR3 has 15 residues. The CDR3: CASSLAGAQNTEAFF. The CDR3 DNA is TGTGCCAGCAGCTTGGCAGGGGCCCAGAACACTGAAGCTTTCTTT.

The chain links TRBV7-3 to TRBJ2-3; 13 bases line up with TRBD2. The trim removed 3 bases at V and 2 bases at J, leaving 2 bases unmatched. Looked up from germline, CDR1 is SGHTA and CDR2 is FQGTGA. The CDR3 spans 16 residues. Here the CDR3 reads CASSLGLAGYTDTQYF. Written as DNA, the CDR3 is TGTGCCAGCAGCTTGGGACTAGCGGGGTACACAGATACGCAGTATTTT.

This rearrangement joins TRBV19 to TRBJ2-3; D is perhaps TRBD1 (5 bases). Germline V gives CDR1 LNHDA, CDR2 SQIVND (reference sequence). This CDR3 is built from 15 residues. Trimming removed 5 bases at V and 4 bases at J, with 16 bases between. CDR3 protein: CASSPRQIRPDTQYF. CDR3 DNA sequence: TGTGCCAGTAGTCCCCGACAGATACGGCCAGATACGCAGTATTTT.

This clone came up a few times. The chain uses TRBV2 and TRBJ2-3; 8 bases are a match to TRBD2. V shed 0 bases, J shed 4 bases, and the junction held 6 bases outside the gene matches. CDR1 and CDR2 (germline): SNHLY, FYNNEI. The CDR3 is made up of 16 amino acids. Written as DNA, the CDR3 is TGTGCCAGCAGTGAAGCTGAAGCGGGAGCGGCAGATACGCAGTATTTT. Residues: CASSEAEAGAADTQYF.